These T cell receptor beta chains were read from a single sample in a study of regulatory T cells in long-lasting Graves disease. TCRdb passed the multiplex PCR reads through MiXCR, listing each CDR3 protein once. Of hundreds of thousands of distinct CDR3 sequences in the sample, 15% to 20% were seen once. In addition, the sample was reused for a study of T cells in Graves' hyperthyroidism and ophthalmopathy.

The sample here was peripheral blood mononuclear cells (PBMCs), taken at new diagnosis, from a patient treated with antithyroid drugs. Every receptor here comes from a woman aged 25 to 39 with Graves disease. The CDR3 runs from the conserved cysteine through the conserved F or W. The order of the fields is V gene, J gene, CDR3 length, clone size, D gene, CDR3 protein, CDR3 DNA. D genes are given only for firm matches. Not every row has a clone size; where given, it reads once, few, many or a size class.

v_gene: TRBV12-3/TRBV12-4
j_gene: TRBJ1-6
len: 13
abundance: many
d_gene: .
CDR3aa: CASSLALNSPLHF
CDR3nt: TGTGCCAGCAGTTTAGCGCTTAATTCACCCCTCCACTTT

v_gene: TRBV7-2
j_gene: TRBJ2-5
len: 13
abundance: many
d_gene: TRBD2
CDR3aa: CASSFGLGETQYF
CDR3nt: TGTGCCAGCAGCTTTGGACTAGGAGAGACCCAGTACTTC

v_gene: TRBV30
j_gene: TRBJ2-1
len: 13
abundance: many
d_gene: .
CDR3aa: CAWGLELDNEQFF
CDR3nt: TGTGCCTGGGGATTGGAGCTCGACAATGAGCAGTTCTTC

v_gene: TRBV6-1
j_gene: TRBJ1-5
len: 15
abundance: .
d_gene: TRBD1
CDR3aa: CASRTFQGGHQPQHF
CDR3nt: TGTGCCAGCAGGACGTTCCAGGGGGGGCATCAGCCCCAGCATTTT

v_gene: TRBV7-3
j_gene: TRBJ2-3
len: 18
abundance: .
d_gene: TRBD2
CDR3aa: CASSSKGLLAGEADTQYF
CDR3nt: TGTGCCAGCAGCTCCAAGGGCCTACTAGCGGGAGAGGCAGATACGCAGTATTTT

v_gene: TRBV4-1
j_gene: TRBJ1-1
len: 14
abundance: few
d_gene: TRBD1
CDR3aa: CASSQEGRDRGRLF
CDR3nt: TGCGCCAGCAGCCAAGAGGGCAGGGACAGGGGGCGACTCTTT

v_gene: TRBV27
j_gene: TRBJ1-3
len: 13
abundance: many
d_gene: .
CDR3aa: CASRGAGENTIYF
CDR3nt: TGTGCCAGCCGCGGGGCAGGGGAAAACACCATATATTTT

v_gene: TRBV4-1
j_gene: TRBJ1-1
len: 15
abundance: .
d_gene: .
CDR3aa: CASSQDGRPTVEAFF
CDR3nt: TGCGCCAGCAGCCAAGATGGCAGACCCACCGTCGAAGCTTTCTTT

v_gene: TRBV18
j_gene: TRBJ2-1
len: 14
abundance: .
d_gene: .
CDR3aa: CASSPAGGNNEQFF
CDR3nt: TGTGCCAGCTCACCAGCTGGCGGGAACAATGAGCAGTTCTTC

v_gene: TRBV5-1
j_gene: TRBJ2-7
len: 16
abundance: few
d_gene: TRBD2
CDR3aa: CASSLASSGSMYEQYF
CDR3nt: TGCGCCAGCAGCTTGGCCTCTAGCGGGAGTATGTACGAGCAGTACTTC